A selection of T cell receptor beta chains follows, all from one sample in a study of Ad26.COV2.S vaccination and SARS-CoV-2 variants. Sequencing was performed with immunoSEQ multiplex PCR; in TCRdb, only in-frame clones are kept and a portion is missing. Here the sample spans about 500,000 clones, 80% to 90% being singletons. Sequences were derived from peripheral blood, sampled in a trial of Ad26.COV2.S vaccine versus placebo. The receptors were sampled from a person aged 18 to 59 who received the Ad26.COV2.S COVID-19 vaccine or a placebo. Each CDR3 is given without its conserved first and last residue. Not all rows give a size; the values are once, few, many and, for expanded clones, a class.

TRBV9,TRBJ2-5,-,ASSGYPSGETQY
TRBV27,TRBJ2-7,-,ASRSQREGANRYEQY
TRBV15,TRBJ1-4,-,ATSRGGREGGEKLF
TRBV18,TRBJ1-4,-,ASSPSAGVNEKLF
TRBV7-8,TRBJ1-5,-,ASSITGGSTEPQH
TRBV28,TRBJ1-1,-,ASSLLSGAEAF
TRBV5-6,TRBJ1-1,-,ASRNTGQLNTEAF
TRBV7-3,TRBJ2-2,-,ASSLAGINTGELF
TRBV7-2,TRBJ1-2,-,ASSLDGTFYGYT
TRBV27,TRBJ2-1,-,ASSQTSGEQF
TRBV27,TRBJ2-3,-,ASSLRGRGTDTQY
TRBV7-9,TRBJ2-1,-,ASSPAGTSVREQF
TRBV14,TRBJ1-2,-,ASSPTGTLNYGYT
TRBV7-3,TRBJ2-5,-,ASSPDMRSETQY
TRBV28,TRBJ2-1,-,ASRLPRGLAGESSYNEQF
TRBV4-1,TRBJ2-4,-,ASSQEGLATVTAKNIQY
TRBV14,TRBJ1-1,-,ASSQVAGGSEAF
TRBV5-1,TRBJ1-1,-,ASSLTGQGAYLRNTEAF
TRBV10-2,TRBJ1-6,-,ASSAGYNSPLH
TRBV6-5,TRBJ2-7,-,ASREPRGLGEQY
TRBV7-6,TRBJ2-5,-,ASSLYLSGRETQY
TRBV7-3,TRBJ1-2,-,ASSIGGATGESAGYT
TRBV6-5,TRBJ1-1,once,ASTGGGTEAF